This T cell receptor (beta chain) was documented in a study of beta chain features in type 1 diabetes (dated by TCRdb to 2016 to 2019). A note on the overall study: Mean age, gender distribution, total cell number and subset yield did not differ between patients and healthy donors. A total of around 110,000,000 sorted cells were examined across all samples, and a strong correlation was observed between cell number per subset and RNA yield. The study compared TCRB repertoires of sorted circulating CD4+ T cell subsets between recently diagnosed type 1 diabetes patients and matched healthy donors. Naive and central memory subsets were obtained from all 30 or so donors, but regulatory and stem cell-like memory subsets were isolated from only 8 patients and 8 healthy donors.

Of note for this clone: The target of this receptor is not known. Nothing much larger sits one base from this clone, and base qualities are not available.

Summary of the overall study and its limitations: In all four CD4+ subsets, TCRB CDR3 length was moderately but significantly shorter in type 1 diabetes patients. Because small numbers of individuals were included in the HLA sub-analyses, any influence of HLA type on TCRB rearrangement was left unresolved. Shorter templates might have been favored by PCR, but patient and control samples were amplified and corrected together, so both groups would have been affected equally by any skew. Patients with type 1 diabetes made fewer insertions and deleted more nucleotides at VDJ recombination sites, implying thymic rearrangement abnormalities. Because cDNA was sequenced instead of genomic DNA, activated cells with high expression could be over-represented, although the groups did not differ in activation or CD3 levels. Naive, central memory and regulatory TCRB repertoires appeared to be more similar among patients than among healthy donors.

V and J are trimmed by 5 bases and 3 bases, and the gene matches miss 7 bases of the junction. The germline V gene encodes CDR1 SGHTA and CDR2 FQGNSA. The cysteine opens and the phenylalanine closes a CDR3 of 16 amino acids. Only the CDR3 part of the read is kept: 48 bases, read in frame from the first base. Each donor gave one peripheral blood draw, averaging about 120 mL, which was collected into heparinised tubes. A BD FACSAria II and a panel including CD45RO, CCR7, CD25, CD127, CD95 and CD27 were used to sort naive, central memory, regulatory and stem cell-like memory CD4+ T cells. Purity was above 95% for every sorted population. PBMCs were isolated immediately by Lymphoprep density gradient centrifugation and stained directly without culture. To minimize batch effects, samples were stained and sorted in pairs, one healthy donor with one patient per experiment. The entire isolated RNA was reverse transcribed using the High Capacity cDNA Reverse Transcription Kit, and thus expressed TCRB transcripts were sequenced. Naive, central memory and regulatory T cell samples underwent deep immunoSEQ sequencing, averaging about 3.57 million total reads per sample. After sorted cells were lysed in RLT buffer, RNA was extracted with DNase-treated RNeasy Micro or Mini kits, with the choice depending on cell number. To prevent cross-contamination, each cell subset was processed individually, whereas patient and healthy donor samples were processed jointly. The immunoSEQ multiplex PCR was used to amplify TCRB sequences from cDNA, generating 87-bp fragments that spanned the CDR3 region. Amplicons were sequenced on the Illumina HiSeq platform. On the study's bioinformatics: Synthetic template baselines were used to correct PCR bias computationally, reads within Hamming distance 2 were collapsed together, and singletons that could not be merged were discarded. Reads were aligned against IMGT to assign V, D and J genes, CDR3 length and insertions or deletions at six rearrangement sites. Within each subset, clonotype counts were normalized to sorted cell number, and only after that were true diversity and Gini coefficients computed with the tcR R package. The overlap coefficient, calculated on TCRB nucleotide sequences, was used to quantify repertoire sharing. This is the immuneACCESS table as TCRdb keeps it, with only in-frame sequences that have V and J called. A part of the clones is gone; compared with another copy, unresolved V genes explain less than half, and the rest is unexplained. Clonal size and the V and J genes are those of that table, whereas D and trimming came from the DNA. For this sample there are around 20,000 clones; 69% appear just once. The ten biggest clones cover 4.2% of the sample.

Sequencing was done on a sample of Tregs from blood. Explained via the paper, the cell subset or site label denotes: regulatory CD4+ T cells. The source of this sequence is a man aged 18-30 years with type 1 diabetes. The sequence is built from TRBV7-2 and TRBJ2-7; 13 bases in the junction line up with TRBD2. The CDR3 reads CASSPDGTSGVYEQYF. In nucleotides, the sequence is TGTGCCAGCAGCCCAGACGGGACTAGCGGGGTCTACGAGCAGTACTTC.